The 29 T cell receptor beta chains below come from one sample, sequenced in a study of sequential checkpoint blockade in melanoma. Using immunoSEQ multiplex PCR, the repertoire was profiled, and TCRdb retains in-frame clones only, with some absent. The sample includes about 20,000 clones, roughly 80% seen only once; the top ten take 27%. The treatment was: randomized to nivolumab then ipilimumab (arm A) or the reverse (arm B). This material consisted of CD8+ T cells sorted from blood (inferred from file names), taken from a patient given nivolumab and ipilimumab in sequence. The receptors were sampled from a human donor with melanoma.

This clone has only one observation. The CDR3 bases are TGCGCCAGCAGCTCCCTACTAGCGGGGGGTTTCACAGATACGCAGTATTTT. Its translation is CASSSLLAGGFTDTQYF. V is TRBV4-3 and J is TRBJ2-3; 12 positions match TRBD2. This CDR3 is built from 17 residues. V shed 5 bases and J 2 bases; nucleotides not matched to a gene: 8. Germline-derived CDR1 and CDR2 are LGHNA and YSLEER.

The gene calls are TRBV13 and TRBJ1-2; possible D gene TRBD1, 5 bases. Trimming removed 1 base from V and 6 bases from J, with 12 bases in between. Per the germline V gene, CDR1 is PRHDT and CDR2 is FYEKMQ (reference sequence). CDR3 length: 14 residues. The CDR3 coding sequence is TGTGCCAGCAGCTTAGTGCGGGGGGGAAATGGCTACACCTTC. It encodes CASSLVRGGNGYTF.

The chain has TRBV4-1 and TRBJ2-1; 9 nucleotides align to TRBD2. This CDR3 has 15 amino acids. The germline V gene has CDR1 MGHRA and CDR2 YSYEKL. V dropped 1 base and J dropped 10; count of bases not matched to a gene: 8. The CDR3 coding sequence is TGCGCCAGCAGCCAAGTAGCGGGAGCCCCAGGGGAGCAGTTCTTC. Protein sequence: CASSQVAGAPGEQFF.

The chain links TRBV10-3 to TRBJ1-2; D call uncertain. V was clipped by 6 bases and J by 2 bases, with 7 bases between them. CDR1 is ENHRY, CDR2 SYGVKD, per germline. The CDR3 length is 12 residues. CDR3: CAIRQTNYGYTF. Written as DNA, the CDR3 is TGTGCCATCAGGCAGACAAACTATGGCTACACCTTC.

The rearrangement uses TRBV4-1 and TRBJ2-7; weak D call: TRBD2 (6 bases). The CDR3 extends over 13 amino acids. Trimming stripped 0 bases from V and 7 bases from J, with 10 bases between. Germline V gene sequence: CDR1 MGHRA, CDR2 YSYEKL. The CDR3 DNA follows: TGCGCCAGCAGCCAAGACAGTCGGGGGGAGCAGTACTTC. Residues: CASSQDSRGEQYF.

The rearrangement uses TRBV6-5 and TRBJ1-4; a possible D gene is TRBD1 (5 bases). Trimming removed 2 bases from V and 3 bases from J, with 10 bases in between. CDR3 size: 15 residues. Germline CDR1 and CDR2: MNHEY and SVGAGI. CDR3 sequence (DNA): TGTGCCAGCAGTTACCAGGGATGGTCTAATGAAAAACTGTTTTTT. It is translated as CASSYQGWSNEKLFF.

This chain connects TRBV2 to TRBJ1-5; tentatively, D is TRBD1 (6 bases). V was cut by 3 bases and J by 0 bases, with 9 bases left in between. In germline, CDR1 is SNHLY, CDR2 FYNNEI. CDR3 size: 15 residues. As DNA, the CDR3 is TGTGCCAGCAGTGAGAGGGGGTATAGCAATCAGCCCCAGCATTTT. The encoded protein is CASSERGYSNQPQHF.

The chain is built from TRBV4-1 and TRBJ2-4; 8 nucleotides line up with TRBD1. This CDR3 has 15 amino acids. With V trimmed by 3 bases and J by 10 bases, 11 bases remained unmatched. Germline-derived CDR1 and CDR2 are MGHRA and YSYEKL. The CDR3 bases are TGCGCCAGCAGCCACCTTGGGACAGGAACGGCGATTCAGTACTTC. It translates to CASSHLGTGTAIQYF.

The gene calls are TRBV19 and TRBJ2-4; tentatively, D is TRBD2 (7 bases). Germline-derived CDR1 and CDR2 are LNHDA and SQIVND (reference sequence). The CDR3 sequence is 17 residues long. V was cut by 5 bases and J by 0 bases, with 17 bases left in between. Here the CDR3 DNA reads TGTGCCAGTAGTGCCTCTTTCGGGGGGCTAGCCAAAAACATTCAGTACTTC. Protein product: CASSASFGGLAKNIQYF.

The gene calls are TRBV2 and TRBJ2-3, with no clear D. Germline-derived CDR1 and CDR2 are SNHLY and FYNNEI. Trimming took off 7 bases at V and 14 bases at J, with 16 bases between the two ends. CDR3 size: 11 residues. The CDR3 coding sequence is TGTGCCAGCAAGAGCGACCATACCCGGTATTTT. This encodes CASKSDHTRYF. Full variable domain (rest looked up from reference TRBV2 and TRBJ2-3): EPEVTQTPSHQVTQMGQEVILRCVPISNHLYFYWYRQILGQKVEFLVSFYNNEISEKSEIFDDQFSVERPDGSNFTLKIRSTKLEDSAMYFCASKSDHTRYFGPGTRLTVL.

This rearrangement joins TRBV28 to TRBJ2-1, with 10 bases identical to TRBD2. Germline CDR1 is MDHEN and CDR2 is SYDVKM. The CDR3 runs 17 residues. Trimming cost V 8 bases and J 2 bases; bases outside gene matches: 12. The CDR3, as DNA: TGTGCCAGCGACGACAGGGTGACTAGCGGGCCCTACAATGAGCAGTTCTTC. Residues: CASDDRVTSGPYNEQFF.

The V and J genes are TRBV6-6 and TRBJ1-2, with D unclear. The length of the CDR3 is 14 residues. CDR1 is MNHNY and CDR2 is SVGAGI in the germline V gene (reference sequence). Trimming left V 2 bases short and J 3 bases short, with 10 bases between. CDR3 region: CASSYAEGDYGYTF. As DNA, the CDR3 is TGTGCCAGCAGTTACGCCGAAGGAGACTATGGCTACACCTTC.

This chain connects TRBV7-9 to TRBJ2-2, with 7 bases matching TRBD1. The CDR3 runs 15 residues. CDR1 and CDR2 from the germline V gene are SEHNR and FQNEAQ (reference sequence). Losses at the gene ends were 5 bases for V and 6 bases for J; bases not matched to a gene: 9. The CDR3 coding sequence is TGTGCCAGCAGCCCCCGACAGGGCCCGCCCGGGGAGCTGTTTTTT. This gives the protein CASSPRQGPPGELFF.

The V call is TRBV2, the J call TRBJ2-5; 12 nucleotides align to TRBD2. Germline loops: CDR1 SNHLY, CDR2 FYNNEI. The CDR3 contains 14 residues. J lost 11 bases, V lost 6 bases, and 10 bases had no gene match. The CDR3 sequence is CASSTTSGSWEQYF. CDR3 coding DNA: TGTGCCAGCAGCACGACTAGCGGGAGCTGGGAGCAGTACTTC.

The chain employs TRBV7-8 and TRBJ1-5; D is undetermined. This CDR3 spans 12 amino acids. Trimming pared 3 bases from V and 7 bases from J, leaving 7 bases between. Per germline, CDR1 SGHVS and CDR2 FQNEAQ. The CDR3 bases are TGTGCCAGCAGCTTGGGCGAACAGCCCCAGCATTTT. It codes for CASSLGEQPQHF. Complete variable domain (other parts from reference TRBV7-8 and TRBJ1-5): GAGVSQSPRYKVAKRGQDVALRCDPISGHVSLFWYQQALGQGPEFLTYFQNEAQLDKSGLPSDRFFAERPEGSVSTLKIQRTQQEDSAVYLCASSLGEQPQHFGDGTRLSIL.

The chain uses TRBV2 and TRBJ2-1; weak D call: TRBD2 (6 bases). The CDR3 has 16 residues. Deletions cut 8 bases from V and 7 bases from J, with 24 bases between. From germline, CDR1 is SNHLY and CDR2 FYNNEI. The CDR3 region is CASWGESGSPGNEQFF. The CDR3 nucleotides read TGTGCCAGCTGGGGGGAGAGCGGCTCTCCCGGGAATGAGCAGTTCTTC.

The DNA for the CDR3 is TGTGCCAGTAGTATAGACACAAGAACAGGGGCGAACACTGAAGCTTTCTTT. Translation gives CASSIDTRTGANTEAFF. The J gene is TRBJ1-1, the V gene TRBV19; 7 nucleotides agree with TRBD1. The trim removed 0 bases at V and 1 base at J, leaving 8 bases unmatched. The CDR3 has 17 amino acids. Germline V lookup: CDR1 LNHDA, CDR2 SQIVND (reference sequence).

This chain connects TRBV11-2 to TRBJ2-5; D gene unclear. Germline V gives CDR1 SGHAT, CDR2 FQNNGV. The V end lost 5 bases, the J end lost 4 bases, and 8 bases lay between the germline ends. CDR3 size: 12 residues. CDR3 amino acids: CASSLLRETQYF. Here the CDR3 DNA reads TGTGCCAGCAGCCTCCTCCGAGAGACCCAGTACTTC.

This rearrangement joins TRBV27 to TRBJ2-6; 10 bases match TRBD1. CDR3 length equals 17 residues. J gave up 4 bases and V 3 bases, and 6 bases lay outside the gene matches. In germline, CDR1 is MNHEY, CDR2 SMNVEV (reference sequence). In DNA form, the CDR3 reads TGTGCCAGCAGTTTGACAGGGGGCGCGTACGGGGCCAACGTCCTGACTTTC. Its protein product is CASSLTGGAYGANVLTF. Full variable domain (rest looked up from reference TRBV27 and TRBJ2-6): EAQVTQNPRYLITVTGKKLTVTCSQNMNHEYMSWYRQDPGLGLRQIYYSMNVEVTDKGDVPEGYKVSRKEKRNFPLILESPSPNQTSLYFCASSLTGGAYGANVLTFGAGSRLTVL.

CDR3 coding DNA: TGTGCCAGCAGCCAAGAGGGGGGAGCCTACGAGCAGTACTTC. Translated, it gives CASSQEGGAYEQYF. V is TRBV4-2 and J is TRBJ2-7, with D maybe TRBD2 (6 bases). The length of the CDR3 is 14 residues. The V gene lost 0 bases and the J gene lost 2 bases, with 8 bases spanning the gap. Germline CDR1 is LGHNA and CDR2 is YNFKEQ.

CDR3 bases: TGCGCCAGCAGCCAAGTTGCAGGGGACTACGAGCAGTACTTC. This sequence encodes CASSQVAGDYEQYF. This rearrangement joins TRBV4-3 to TRBJ2-5; a weak D match, TRBD1 (6 bases). The J call could be wrong; TRBJ2-7 is a better fit for the DNA end. The CDR3 loop spans 14 amino acids. Germline V gene sequence: CDR1 LGHNA, CDR2 YSLEER.

The chain joins TRBV7-9 to TRBJ2-4; D unresolved. CDR1 and CDR2 (germline): SEHNR, FQNEAQ (reference sequence). V lost 2 bases and J 4 bases, leaving 6 bases between the germline ends. This CDR3 is 13 amino acids long. CDR3 sequence: CASSLPGKNIQYF. The CDR3 nucleotides read TGTGCCAGCAGCTTACCGGGTAAAAACATTCAGTACTTC.

The V gene is TRBV5-1, the J gene TRBJ1-1, with TRBD1 identical over 7 bases. The V gene's germline CDR1 is SGHRS and CDR2 YFSETQ. The CDR3 runs to 12 residues. J gave up 8 bases and V 6 bases, and 7 bases lay outside the gene matches. The CDR3 DNA sequence: TGCGCCAGCATAGGGGGCGCAGGGGAAGCTTTCTTT. It encodes CASIGGAGEAFF.

V usage is TRBV7-2 and J usage is TRBJ2-1, with 13 nucleotides matching TRBD2. The V gene's germline CDR1 is SGHTA and CDR2 FQGNSA. V lost 2 bases to trimming and J lost 6 bases; unmatched junction nucleotides: 10. The CDR3 extends over 18 amino acids. The CDR3 here is CASSLWVFWTSGGNEQFF. CDR3 DNA: TGTGCCAGCAGCTTATGGGTATTTTGGACTAGCGGGGGCAATGAGCAGTTCTTC.

This clone was seen just once. This chain joins TRBV2 and TRBJ2-5; 11 bases are a match to TRBD2. CDR1 and CDR2 from the germline V gene are SNHLY and FYNNEI. Trimming removed 3 bases from V and 4 bases from J; junction bases left unmatched: 7. The CDR3 runs 16 residues. Here the CDR3 DNA reads TGTGCCAGCAGTGAGGGACTAGCGGTTCCTACAGAGACCCAGTACTTC. It specifies CASSEGLAVPTETQYF. Full variable domain (remainder filled in from reference TRBV2 and TRBJ2-5): EPEVTQTPSHQVTQMGQEVILRCVPISNHLYFYWYRQILGQKVEFLVSFYNNEISEKSEIFDDQFSVERPDGSNFTLKIRSTKLEDSAMYFCASSEGLAVPTETQYFGPGTRLLVL.

This sequence joins TRBV6-1 and TRBJ2-1; 14 nucleotides align to TRBD2. Germline V gene lookup returns CDR1 MNHNS and CDR2 SASEGT. This CDR3 is 18 amino acids long. After removal of 4 bases from V and 0 bases from J, the junction contained 5 bases not matched to a gene. CDR3 loop: CASSGTSGRLSSYNEQFF. CDR3 coding DNA: TGTGCCAGCAGTGGGACTAGCGGGAGGCTTAGCTCCTACAATGAGCAGTTCTTC.

V gene TRBV19 combines with J gene TRBJ2-1, with 8 bases identical to TRBD2. Trimming took 7 bases from V and 6 from J; bases not matched to a gene: 8. The CDR3 consists of 14 residues. Germline values: CDR1 LNHDA, CDR2 SQIVND (reference sequence). The DNA of the CDR3 is TGTGCCAGTAACGAGCGGGGGCTGGGCAATGAGCAGTTCTTC. Residues: CASNERGLGNEQFF.

The rearrangement joins TRBV28 to TRBJ2-1, with 8 bases aligning to TRBD1. The V gene's germline CDR1 is MDHEN and CDR2 SYDVKM. This CDR3 spans 15 amino acids. V shed 5 bases and J 3 bases; nucleotides not matched to a gene: 6. This chain's CDR3 is CASSAFRGLYNEQFF. The CDR3 DNA follows: TGTGCCAGCAGTGCTTTCAGGGGGCTCTACAATGAGCAGTTCTTC.

This chain links TRBV6-4 with TRBJ2-1; a possible D gene is TRBD2 (5 bases). Trimming took off 0 bases at V and 1 base at J, with 22 bases between the two ends. The germline V gene has CDR1 MRHNA and CDR2 SNTAGT. This CDR3 has 20 amino acids. CDR3 sequence reads: CASSDSWFGVGEGSYNEQFF. CDR3 DNA: TGTGCCAGCAGTGACTCGTGGTTCGGGGTGGGAGAAGGTTCCTACAATGAGCAGTTCTTC.